This TCR beta chain originates from a study of blood T cell repertoires in COVID-19. On the study more broadly: T cells, B-cell-depleted T cells, or PBMCs provided the cDNA or gDNA that served as material.

Per the original data handling: Amplification with reference gene primers provided the estimates of nucleated cell counts. The protocol was immunoSEQ multiplex PCR, while the TCRdb copy is restricted to in-frame clones and leaves out a portion. V, J and clone size are those of that table, while D and trimming were read from the DNA. The sample has 400,000 to 550,000 clones, 70% to 90% seen once. Assignment of participants to cohorts was predicated upon participant-reported clinical history. The CDR3 totals 12 residues. In germline, CDR1 is SQVTM, CDR2 ANQGSEA. Trimming removed 6 bases from V and 0 bases from J, with 9 bases in between.

This sequence joins TRBV29-1 and TRBJ2-7, with D hard to call. Sequencing used PBMCs or T cells enriched from blood (not recorded which). The clonotype originates from a young woman with acute COVID-19. This CDR3 reads CSVTESSYEQYF. The CDR3 DNA is TGCAGCGTAACAGAAAGCTCCTACGAGCAGTACTTC.